These T cell receptor beta chains were read from a single sample in a study of blood T cell repertoires in COVID-19. The data were produced by immunoSEQ multiplex PCR, yet TCRdb's version contains in-frame clones alone and is incomplete. The data contain some 310,000 clones, around 87% of them singletons. The sequenced sample was peripheral blood. These receptors originate from a woman in her forties with COVID-19, enrolled during active disease. Both conserved end residues are part of each CDR3. The D gene is left open where the match is weak. Size values are once, few and many counts, or a class for expanded clones, and some rows have none.

V: TRBV10-3; D: NA; size: NA; J: TRBJ1-1; DNA: TGTGCCATCAGATTACAGGGATATGGGACTGAAGCTTTCTTT; CDR3: CAIRLQGYGTEAFF
V: TRBV28; D: NA; size: NA; J: TRBJ2-1; DNA: TGTGCCAGCAGTTGGAGCGGCCTTCCGCGGGACGGTGAGCAGTTCTTC; CDR3: CASSWSGLPRDGEQFF
V: TRBV2; D: NA; size: NA; J: TRBJ2-1; DNA: TGTGCCAGCAGGCCCTTTAGCGCCGGCTCTTCCTACAATGAGCAGTTCTTC; CDR3: CASRPFSAGSSYNEQFF
V: TRBV29-1; D: NA; size: few; J: TRBJ2-3; DNA: TGCAGCTTCTCCCAGGGAGGTTCCGGTTTCGGGGATACGCAGTATTTT; CDR3: CSFSQGGSGFGDTQYF
V: TRBV28; D: NA; size: NA; J: TRBJ2-3; DNA: TGTGCCAGCAGTATAAGACAAGTCCTGCTCACAGATACGCAGTATTTT; CDR3: CASSIRQVLLTDTQYF
V: TRBV28; D: NA; size: NA; J: TRBJ2-2; DNA: TGTGCCAGCAGCCCAAGGGGATCCACCGGGGAGCTGTTTTTT; CDR3: CASSPRGSTGELFF
V: TRBV30; D: NA; size: NA; J: TRBJ1-3; DNA: TGTGCCTGGAGTGTACCGGGGGGAATCTCTGGAAACACCATATATTTT; CDR3: CAWSVPGGISGNTIYF
V: TRBV29-1; D: TRBD1; size: NA; J: TRBJ2-3; DNA: TGCAGCATCGGACAGGGCTCAGATACGCAGTATTTT; CDR3: CSIGQGSDTQYF
V: TRBV9; D: NA; size: NA; J: TRBJ1-4; DNA: TGTGCCAGCAGCGTTTACCCGGACAGCGTCAATGAAAAACTGTTTTTT; CDR3: CASSVYPDSVNEKLFF
V: TRBV29-1; D: NA; size: NA; J: TRBJ1-1; DNA: TGCAGCGTGACGGTGCGGGGCACTGAAGCTTTCTTT; CDR3: CSVTVRGTEAFF
V: TRBV6-2/TRBV6-3; D: TRBD1; size: NA; J: TRBJ2-7; DNA: TGTGCCAGCAGTTACCCCCGGACAGGTGGGCAGTACTTC; CDR3: CASSYPRTGGQYF
V: TRBV29-1; D: NA; size: NA; J: TRBJ1-2; DNA: TGCAGCGTTGAAGACGGGGGTTCTGGCTACACCTTC; CDR3: CSVEDGGSGYTF
V: TRBV19; D: TRBD1; size: NA; J: TRBJ2-5; DNA: TGTGCCAGTAGTAGGGTCCATCAGGGGGCAGAGACCCAGTACTTC; CDR3: CASSRVHQGAETQYF
V: TRBV6-5; D: NA; size: NA; J: TRBJ1-1; DNA: TGTGCCAGCAGTTGGGCGGGAGGTACTGAAGCTTTCTTT; CDR3: CASSWAGGTEAFF
V: TRBV28; D: TRBD1; size: NA; J: TRBJ2-1; DNA: TGTGCCAGCAGCCCTCCGGACAGGGGGCTCGGTGAGCAGTTCTTC; CDR3: CASSPPDRGLGEQFF
V: TRBV7-9; D: TRBD1; size: NA; J: TRBJ1-5; DNA: TGTGCCAGCAGCCGAGGACAGGGAGGGGATAGCAATCAGCCCCAGCATTTT; CDR3: CASSRGQGGDSNQPQHF
V: TRBV29-1; D: NA; size: NA; J: TRBJ1-5; DNA: TGCAGCGTTCGGACAGCAGATCAGCCCCAGCATTTT; CDR3: CSVRTADQPQHF
V: TRBV7-2; D: TRBD1; size: NA; J: TRBJ2-5; DNA: TGTGCCAGCAGTTATCCCGACAGGGGGCGACGAGAGACCCAGTACTTC; CDR3: CASSYPDRGRRETQYF
V: TRBV7-9; D: NA; size: NA; J: TRBJ1-3; DNA: TGTGCCAGCAGCCGCGATGGAAACACCATATATTTT; CDR3: CASSRDGNTIYF
V: TRBV28; D: TRBD1; size: once; J: TRBJ1-4; DNA: TGTGCCAGCAGTTCGCCCCTCGTTCCGGGACAGGGCCGGGAAAAACTGTTTTTT; CDR3: CASSSPLVPGQGREKLFF
V: TRBV7-2; D: TRBD2; size: NA; J: TRBJ2-1; DNA: TGTGCCAGCAGCTTAGTGGTTGCGGGAGGTTTAGGTGAGCAGTTCTTC; CDR3: CASSLVVAGGLGEQFF
V: TRBV19; D: NA; size: once; J: TRBJ1-5; DNA: TGTGCCAGTAGTTTCACAGGGCGGCGCAATCAGCCCCAGCATTTT; CDR3: CASSFTGRRNQPQHF
V: TRBV5-5; D: NA; size: NA; J: TRBJ1-3; DNA: TGTGCCAGCAGCTTTTCAGGGGTAGCAAACACCATATATTTT; CDR3: CASSFSGVANTIYF
V: TRBV10-3; D: TRBD2; size: once; J: TRBJ2-1; DNA: TGTGCCATCAGCATCGGGACTAGCGGGAGGGTCGGCAATGAGCAGTTCTTC; CDR3: CAISIGTSGRVGNEQFF
V: TRBV28; D: NA; size: few; J: TRBJ2-7; DNA: TGTGCCAGCAGACTCTTCCGGGACTTCCCGTCCTACGAGCAGTACTTC; CDR3: CASRLFRDFPSYEQYF
V: TRBV25-1; D: NA; size: NA; J: TRBJ2-5; DNA: TGTGCCAGCAGTGAACAGGGGCGGGAGACCCAGTACTTC; CDR3: CASSEQGRETQYF
V: TRBV19; D: TRBD1; size: NA; J: TRBJ2-7; DNA: TGTGCCAGTAGTATCCTTCCCGGGACAGGGGCCTACGAGCAGTACTTC; CDR3: CASSILPGTGAYEQYF
V: TRBV19; D: TRBD1; size: NA; J: TRBJ2-1; DNA: TGTGCCAGTAGTATAGGGGGGACAGGGGATAGCTACAATGAGCAGTTCTTC; CDR3: CASSIGGTGDSYNEQFF
V: TRBV5-1; D: NA; size: NA; J: TRBJ1-3; DNA: TGCGCCAGCAGCGTTGCCGCAGGGTCTGGAAACACCATATATTTT; CDR3: CASSVAAGSGNTIYF
V: TRBV13; D: TRBD1; size: few; J: TRBJ2-7; DNA: TGTGCCAGCAGACTACAGGGGGCCGGCTCCTACGAGCAGTACTTC; CDR3: CASRLQGAGSYEQYF
V: TRBV2; D: TRBD1; size: NA; J: TRBJ1-2; DNA: TGTGCCAGCAGTGAAATGGGCCTGGGGACAGGGGTAGGCTACACCTTC; CDR3: CASSEMGLGTGVGYTF
V: TRBV5-5; D: TRBD1; size: NA; J: TRBJ1-1; DNA: TGTGCCAGCCGTGGGACAGCTGTATCTGAAGCTTTCTTT; CDR3: CASRGTAVSEAFF
V: TRBV19; D: NA; size: NA; J: TRBJ1-3; DNA: TGTGCCAGTAGTATCGACAGGACCTCTGGAAACACCATATATTTT; CDR3: CASSIDRTSGNTIYF
V: TRBV28; D: TRBD1; size: once; J: TRBJ1-1; DNA: TGTGCCAGCACCAGGGACAGGGTGAACACTGAAGCTTTCTTT; CDR3: CASTRDRVNTEAFF
V: TRBV19; D: TRBD1; size: NA; J: TRBJ1-2; DNA: TGTGCCAGTATCCCGGACAGGGGTAACTATGGCTACACCTTC; CDR3: CASIPDRGNYGYTF
V: TRBV6-4; D: NA; size: once; J: TRBJ2-4; DNA: TGTGCCACCTCCCCTGGAGGGGACATTCAGTACTTC; CDR3: CATSPGGDIQYF
V: TRBV7-2; D: TRBD1; size: NA; J: TRBJ1-2; DNA: TGTGCCAGCAGCTTCTCGACAGGGGGAGGGAATGGCTACACCTTC; CDR3: CASSFSTGGGNGYTF
V: TRBV5-4; D: TRBD1; size: few; J: TRBJ2-7; DNA: TGTGCCAGCAGCCCCCCAGGGACAGGGGCCTACGAGCAGTACTTC; CDR3: CASSPPGTGAYEQYF
V: TRBV10-3; D: TRBD1; size: NA; J: TRBJ1-2; DNA: TGTGCCATCATGAAGGACAGGGCGATAGGAGATGGCTACACCTTC; CDR3: CAIMKDRAIGDGYTF
V: TRBV12-3/TRBV12-4; D: NA; size: NA; J: TRBJ2-3; DNA: TGTGCCAGCAGTTCCATTGATACGCAGTATTTT; CDR3: CASSSIDTQYF
V: TRBV6-2/TRBV6-3; D: NA; size: NA; J: TRBJ1-2; DNA: TGTGCCAGCAGTTATACGGGTCCGGGTGGCTACACCTTC; CDR3: CASSYTGPGGYTF
V: TRBV7-2; D: NA; size: NA; J: TRBJ2-7; DNA: TGTGCCAGCAGCTTAGCTTCCTGGGGGCGCGAGCAGTACTTC; CDR3: CASSLASWGREQYF